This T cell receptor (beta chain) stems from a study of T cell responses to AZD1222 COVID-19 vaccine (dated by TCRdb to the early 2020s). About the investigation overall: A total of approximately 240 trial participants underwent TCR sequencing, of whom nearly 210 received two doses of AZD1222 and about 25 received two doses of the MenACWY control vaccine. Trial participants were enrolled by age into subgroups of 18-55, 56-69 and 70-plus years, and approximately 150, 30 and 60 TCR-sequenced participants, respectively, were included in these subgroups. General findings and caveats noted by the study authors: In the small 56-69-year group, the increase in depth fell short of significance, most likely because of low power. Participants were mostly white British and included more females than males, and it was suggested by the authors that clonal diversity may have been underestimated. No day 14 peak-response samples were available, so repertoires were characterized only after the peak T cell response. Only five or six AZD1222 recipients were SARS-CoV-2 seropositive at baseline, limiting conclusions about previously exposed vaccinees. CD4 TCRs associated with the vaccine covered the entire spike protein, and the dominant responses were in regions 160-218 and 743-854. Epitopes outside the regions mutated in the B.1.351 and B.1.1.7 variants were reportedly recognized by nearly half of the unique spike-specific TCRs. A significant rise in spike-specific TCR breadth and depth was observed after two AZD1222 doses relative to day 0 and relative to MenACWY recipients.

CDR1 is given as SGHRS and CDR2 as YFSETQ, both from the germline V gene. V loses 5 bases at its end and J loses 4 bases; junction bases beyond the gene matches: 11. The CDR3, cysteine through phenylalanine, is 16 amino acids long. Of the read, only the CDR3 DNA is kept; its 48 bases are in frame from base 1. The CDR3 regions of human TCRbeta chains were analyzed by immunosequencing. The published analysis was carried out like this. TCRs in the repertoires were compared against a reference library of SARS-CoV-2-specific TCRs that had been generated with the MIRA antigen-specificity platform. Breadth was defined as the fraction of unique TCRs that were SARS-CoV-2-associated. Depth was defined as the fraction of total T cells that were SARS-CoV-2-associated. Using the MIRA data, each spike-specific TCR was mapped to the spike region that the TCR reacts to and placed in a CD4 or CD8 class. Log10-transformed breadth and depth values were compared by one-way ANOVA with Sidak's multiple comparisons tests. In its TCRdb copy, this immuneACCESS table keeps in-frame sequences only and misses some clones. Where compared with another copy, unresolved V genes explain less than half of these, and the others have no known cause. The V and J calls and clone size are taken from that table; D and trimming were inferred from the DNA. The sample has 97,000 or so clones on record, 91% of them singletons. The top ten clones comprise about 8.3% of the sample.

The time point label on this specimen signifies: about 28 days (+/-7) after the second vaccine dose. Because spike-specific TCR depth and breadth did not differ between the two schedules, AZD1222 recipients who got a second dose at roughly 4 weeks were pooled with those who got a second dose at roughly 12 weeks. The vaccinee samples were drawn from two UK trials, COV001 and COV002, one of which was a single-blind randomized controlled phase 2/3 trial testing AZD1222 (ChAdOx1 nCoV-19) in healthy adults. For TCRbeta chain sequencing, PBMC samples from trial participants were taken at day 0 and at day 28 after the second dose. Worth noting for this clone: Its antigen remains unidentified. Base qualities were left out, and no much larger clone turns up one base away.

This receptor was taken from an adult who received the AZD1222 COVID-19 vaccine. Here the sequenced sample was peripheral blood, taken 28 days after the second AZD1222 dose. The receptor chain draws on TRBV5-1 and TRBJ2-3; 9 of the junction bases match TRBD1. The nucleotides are TGCGCCAGCAGTAGAGCCGGGACAGGGAACGCAGATACGCAGTATTTT. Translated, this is CASSRAGTGNADTQYF.